What follows describes a single TCR beta chain. Patients were ineligible given autoimmune disease history or systemic immunosuppression. V shed 3 bases and J shed 9 bases, with 5 bases lying between them. The CDR3 extends over 11 amino acids. Germline-derived CDR1 and CDR2 are SGHAT and FQNNGV. Generated by immunoSEQ multiplex PCR, the TCRdb table keeps only in-frame clones and is missing some. The sample has 35,000 to 40,000 clones; around four fifths are singletons. The data stem from a study of OX40 agonist ivuxolimab in advanced cancers. This sequence was found in an adult with an advanced solid tumor such as melanoma, head and neck, liver or kidney cancer. The genes are TRBV11-2 and TRBJ1-4, with D unclear. Sequencing used CD4+ or CD8+ T cells sorted from blood, obtained in a trial of the OX40 agonist ivuxolimab. The CDR3 DNA reads TGTGCCAGCAGCTTCGAGAAAAAACTGTTTTTT. Translating it yields CASSFEKKLFF.